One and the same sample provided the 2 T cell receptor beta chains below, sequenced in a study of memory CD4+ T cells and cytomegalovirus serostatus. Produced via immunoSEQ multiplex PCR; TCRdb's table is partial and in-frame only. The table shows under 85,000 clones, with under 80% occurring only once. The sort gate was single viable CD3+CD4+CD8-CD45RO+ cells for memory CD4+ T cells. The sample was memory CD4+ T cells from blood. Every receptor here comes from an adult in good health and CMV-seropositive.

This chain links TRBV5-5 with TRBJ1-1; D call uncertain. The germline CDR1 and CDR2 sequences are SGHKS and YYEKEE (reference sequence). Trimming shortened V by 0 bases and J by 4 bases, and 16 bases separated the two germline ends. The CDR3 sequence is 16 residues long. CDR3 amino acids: CASSLAFSRVGTEAFF. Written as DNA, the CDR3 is TGTGCCAGCAGCTTGGCTTTTTCACGGGTCGGCACTGAAGCTTTCTTT.

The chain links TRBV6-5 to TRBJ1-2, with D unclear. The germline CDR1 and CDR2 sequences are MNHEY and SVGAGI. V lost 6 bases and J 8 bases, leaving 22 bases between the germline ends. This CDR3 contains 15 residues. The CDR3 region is CASRRTGSTASGYTF. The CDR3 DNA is TGTGCCAGCAGGCGGACGGGATCTACCGCATCAGGCTACACCTTC.